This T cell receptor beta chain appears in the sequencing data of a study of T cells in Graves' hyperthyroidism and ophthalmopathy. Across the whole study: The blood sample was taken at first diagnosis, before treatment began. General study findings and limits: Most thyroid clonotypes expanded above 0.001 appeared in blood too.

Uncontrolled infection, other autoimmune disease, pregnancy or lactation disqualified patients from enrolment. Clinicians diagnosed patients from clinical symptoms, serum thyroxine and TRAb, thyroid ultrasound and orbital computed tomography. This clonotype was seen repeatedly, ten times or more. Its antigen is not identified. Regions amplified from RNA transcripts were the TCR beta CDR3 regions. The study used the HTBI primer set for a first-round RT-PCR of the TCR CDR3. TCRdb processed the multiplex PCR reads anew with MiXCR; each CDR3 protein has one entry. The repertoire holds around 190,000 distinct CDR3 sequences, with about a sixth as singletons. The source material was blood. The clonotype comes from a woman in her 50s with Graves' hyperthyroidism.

In DNA, the CDR3 is TGTGCCAGCAGGCCAACAATCACCGGGGAGCTGTTTTTT. This sequence encodes CASRPTITGELFF. The rearrangement uses TRBV6-1 and TRBJ2-2, with unresolved D. The CDR3 consists of 13 residues. Trimming took 6 bases from V and 4 from J, leaving 9 bases between them. From germline, CDR1 is MNHNS and CDR2 SASEGT.